Reported below is one TCR beta chain. What it recognizes is unknown. The data belong to a study of T cell responses to AZD1222 COVID-19 vaccine. Study-wide results and limits: The span of vaccine-associated CD4 TCRs extended across spike, with dominance at 160-218 and 743-854. Close to half of all spike-specific TCRs reportedly target regions of the variants that are unmutated. Only six individuals given AZD1222 were seropositive at baseline.

Repertoires were generated with immunoSEQ multiplex PCR, while TCRdb's copy carries only in-frame clones and drops some. This table holds tens of thousands of clones, roughly 90% found once. J gave up 3 bases and V 4 bases, and 6 bases lay outside the gene matches. The CDR3 is 15 amino acids. The germline V gene encodes CDR1 SGHTA and CDR2 FQGNSA. Doses given second, at about 4 or about 12 weeks, were pooled. Sequenced here: peripheral blood, sampled 28 days after the second AZD1222 dose. This TCR came from an adult who received the AZD1222 COVID-19 vaccine. The rearrangement uses TRBV7-2 and TRBJ2-7; 10 nucleotides line up with TRBD2. The CDR3 loop reads CASSSSPSGSYEQYF. The DNA of the CDR3 is TGTGCCAGCAGCTCGTCCCCTAGCGGGAGCTACGAGCAGTACTTC.